This T cell receptor (beta chain) was captured in a study of blood T cell repertoires in COVID-19. CDR1 is MNHNY and CDR2 is SVGAGI in the germline V gene (reference sequence). The CDR3 is 12 amino acids. V was cut by 10 bases and J by 3 bases, with 13 bases left in between. Authors' processing steps: Counts of nucleated cells, estimated from reference gene primer amplification, were obtained. TCRdb keeps only in-frame clones here, not all; method: immunoSEQ multiplex PCR. V and J calls and clone size follow that table, whereas D and trimming were derived from the DNA. The sample records a few hundred thousand clones, around nine tenths being singletons.

Source material: peripheral blood. The receptor was isolated from a human donor in a cohort sampled during active COVID-19. The chain is built from TRBV6-6 and TRBJ2-7; possibly TRBD2 for D (5 bases). This chain's CDR3 is CATSTTNYEQYF. As DNA, the CDR3 is TGTGCCACCTCGACTACCAACTACGAGCAGTACTTC.